A single T cell receptor beta chain is shown here with its context. From germline, CDR1 is LNHDA and CDR2 SQIVND (reference sequence). The CDR3 sequence is 14 residues long. V lost 5 bases to trimming and J lost 7 bases; unmatched junction nucleotides: 9. The data are from a study of blood T cell repertoires in COVID-19. Looking at the study overall: Donors in the United States, Italy and Spain gave samples during acute or convalescent COVID-19. T cells, B-cell-depleted T cells, or PBMCs supplied cDNA or gDNA.

How the authors handled the data: The assay estimated nucleated cells by amplifying reference gene primers. Data came from immunoSEQ multiplex PCR; TCRdb stores just in-frame clones and leaves some out. V and J calls plus clone size are reproduced from that table; the DNA served to infer D and trimming. This table has about 220,000 clones, 80% appearing once. This TCR came from a woman aged 70 to 79 with acute or convalescent COVID-19. Material for sequencing was peripheral blood. This sequence joins TRBV19 and TRBJ2-3, with 7 bases identical to TRBD1. CDR3 in amino acids: CASSARDSGNTQYF. As DNA, the CDR3 is TGTGCCAGTAGTGCCCGGGACAGTGGTAATACGCAGTATTTT.